This entry lists 16 T cell receptor beta chains sequenced from one sample in a study of blood T cell repertoires in COVID-19. Repertoires were generated with immunoSEQ multiplex PCR, while TCRdb's copy carries only in-frame clones and drops some. Of about 260,000 clones listed, 85% to 90% are singletons. The source material was peripheral blood. The receptor source for this set is a woman aged 25 to 45 with COVID-19, enrolled during active disease.

This chain joins TRBV30 and TRBJ2-7, with a tentative D call TRBD1 (6 bases). V lost 4 bases and J 4 bases, leaving 8 bases between the germline ends. The germline V gene encodes CDR1 GTSNPN and CDR2 SVGIG (reference sequence). The CDR3 is made up of 11 amino acids. CDR3 nucleotides: TGTGCCTGGAACGACAGGTACGAGCAGTACTTC. As protein: CAWNDRYEQYF.

The chain recombines TRBV28 with TRBJ1-1, with a weak D call TRBD1 (5 bases). This CDR3 has 12 amino acids. Germline-derived CDR1 and CDR2 are MDHEN and SYDVKM. Trimming removed 1 base from V and 7 bases from J, with 7 bases in between. The CDR3 spells CASSLLQGEAFF. The CDR3 coding sequence is TGTGCCAGCAGTTTATTGCAGGGTGAAGCTTTCTTT.

The rearrangement joins TRBV11-3 to TRBJ2-2; 9 bases fit TRBD1. Germline V gene lookup returns CDR1 SGHNT and CDR2 YENEEA. CDR3 size: 16 residues. Trimming at V came to 5 bases and at J to 6 bases, leaving 10 bases not matched to a gene. The CDR3 nucleotides read TGTGCCAGCAGCGTAACCGGGACAGGGTTAGCCGGGGAGCTGTTTTTT. It is translated as CASSVTGTGLAGELFF.

The chain combines TRBV9 with TRBJ2-3; 12 bases match TRBD2. The CDR3 spans 18 residues. The junction had 9 bases not matched to a gene; V was cut back by 3 bases and J by 1 base. Germline V gene data show CDR1 as SGDLS and CDR2 as YYNGEE. The CDR3 protein is CASSEGLAGVGGTDTQYF. CDR3 in DNA: TGTGCCAGCAGCGAGGGACTAGCGGGCGTGGGGGGCACAGATACGCAGTATTTT.

This clone occurred a few times. This sequence joins TRBV4-1 and TRBJ2-1; D possibly corresponds to TRBD2 (5 bases). Per germline, CDR1 MGHRA and CDR2 YSYEKL. This CDR3 spans 13 amino acids. Deletions cut 0 bases from V and 8 bases from J, with 8 bases between. The CDR3 nucleotides are TGCGCCAGCAGCCAAGAGGGAGTGGATGAGCAGTTCTTC. It specifies CASSQEGVDEQFF.

The chain has TRBV3-1 (or the pseudogene TRBV3-2) and TRBJ2-3; TRBD2 is a possible D gene (5 bases). The germline CDR1 and CDR2 sequences are LGHDT and YNNKEL (reference sequence). V shed 0 bases and J shed 0 bases, with 7 bases lying between them. This CDR3 is 15 amino acids long. The DNA for the CDR3 is TGTGCCAGCAGCCAAGAGGGCGGGAGCACAGATACGCAGTATTTT. Translation: CASSQEGGSTDTQYF.

The chain employs TRBV3-1 (or the pseudogene TRBV3-2) and TRBJ2-1; 11 positions agree with TRBD2. In germline, CDR1 is LGHDT, CDR2 YNNKEL (reference sequence). There are 15 residues in the CDR3. Losses at the gene ends were 4 bases for V and 7 bases for J; bases not matched to a gene: 6. In nucleotides, the CDR3 is TGTGCCAGCAGCCTCCCGGGACTAGCGGTGAATGAGCAGTTCTTC. It specifies CASSLPGLAVNEQFF.

J is TRBJ2-6 and V is TRBV4-1, with 8 bases that match TRBD1. The CDR3 contains 15 residues. J lost 3 bases, V lost 5 bases, and 3 bases had no gene match. Germline V gene lookup returns CDR1 MGHRA and CDR2 YSYEKL. CDR3 bases: TGCGCCAGCAGCTTGACAGGGGTTGGGGCCAACGTCCTGACTTTC. Protein product: CASSLTGVGANVLTF.

As for this clone: The same CDR3 is also encoded by other DNA sequences in this sample. This chain uses TRBV24-1 with TRBJ2-3; 12 bases agree with TRBD2. The CDR3 runs to 16 residues. Trimming removed 3 bases from V and 3 bases from J; junction bases left unmatched: 3. CDR1 is KGHDR and CDR2 is SFDVKD in the germline V gene. The CDR3 nucleotides read TGTGCCACCAGTGATCCGACTAGCGGGAGTACAGATACGCAGTATTTT. Protein: CATSDPTSGSTDTQYF.

J is TRBJ1-1 and V is TRBV13; no clear D. The germline CDR1 and CDR2 sequences are PRHDT and FYEKMQ (reference sequence). The CDR3 contains 13 residues. V shed 0 bases and J shed 0 bases, with 2 bases lying between them. CDR3 protein: CASSLGLNTEAFF. The CDR3 DNA reads TGTGCCAGCAGCTTAGGCTTGAACACTGAAGCTTTCTTT.

In its sample, this clone was seen a few times. The chain carries TRBV18 and TRBJ2-3; 7 positions match TRBD1. Losses at the gene ends were 4 bases for V and 4 bases for J; bases not matched to a gene: 5. This CDR3 region has 14 residues. CDR1 KGHSH and CDR2 LQKENI come from the germline V gene. The CDR3 DNA follows: TGTGCCAGCTCACTGGGACAGACCGCAGATACGCAGTATTTT. Translated, it gives CASSLGQTADTQYF.

The CDR3 reads CASSSNSGRDADTQYF. The CDR3 bases are TGTGCCAGCAGCTCGAATAGCGGGAGGGACGCGGATACGCAGTATTTT. This chain uses TRBV7-3 with TRBJ2-3; 11 bases line up with TRBD2. CDR3 size: 16 residues. V lost 4 bases, J lost 6 bases, and 9 bases stayed unmatched. From germline, CDR1 is SGHTA and CDR2 FQGTGA.

V gene TRBV10-1 combines with J gene TRBJ2-5, with D unclear. The V end lost 2 bases, the J end lost 0 bases, and 4 bases lay between the germline ends. Germline assignment: CDR1 WNHNN and CDR2 SYGVQD (reference sequence). This CDR3 is 13 amino acids long. This CDR3 reads CASSEPYQETQYF. CDR3 nucleotide sequence: TGCGCCAGCAGTGAGCCGTACCAAGAGACCCAGTACTTC.

The chain links TRBV9 to TRBJ1-2; no reliable D call. In germline, CDR1 is SGDLS, CDR2 YYNGEE. V was pared by 0 bases and J by 4 bases, with 13 bases between. The CDR3 contains 15 residues. This CDR3 is CASSVDWAGLYGYTF. The DNA for the CDR3 is TGTGCCAGCAGCGTAGACTGGGCCGGCCTCTATGGCTACACCTTC.

This clone was observed a single time. The chain joins TRBV2 to TRBJ1-3, with D possibly matching TRBD1 (6 bases). The V gene's germline CDR1 is SNHLY and CDR2 FYNNEI. This CDR3 comprises 15 residues. The ends were cut back, 4 bases at V and 3 bases at J, with 13 bases in the middle. The CDR3: CASSVFLGGGNTIYF. The CDR3 coding sequence is TGTGCCAGCAGTGTGTTTCTAGGGGGTGGAAACACCATATATTTT.

The CDR3 DNA is TGTGCCATCGCCCCGGACAGGGGACGTCGTAGGGACACTGAAGCTTTCTTT. Translating it yields CAIAPDRGRRRDTEAFF. The rearrangement joins TRBV10-3 to TRBJ1-1, with 9 bases fitting TRBD1. The CDR3 extends over 17 amino acids. Germline CDR1 reads ENHRY; CDR2 reads SYGVKD. Unmatched junction bases numbered 16, after V lost 8 bases and J lost 3 bases.